The 8 T cell receptor beta chains reported below all come from one sample, sequenced in a study of cytomegalovirus exposure and HLA in healthy donors. A multiplex PCR was run with 60 Vbeta primers and 13 Jbeta primers. Assay used: immunoSEQ multiplex PCR; TCRdb lists only in-frame clones, some missing. The repertoire holds tens of thousands of clones, with around 79% as singletons. The source material was PBMCs. These TCRs come from a man aged 40-49 years in good health and CMV-seronegative.

This chain uses TRBV9 with TRBJ2-1; D uncertain. Germline CDR1 reads SGDLS; CDR2 reads YYNGEE. This CDR3 spans 13 amino acids. V gave up 3 bases and J gave up 7 bases, with 11 bases separating them. The CDR3, as DNA: TGTGCCAGCAGCGCCTTGACTTGGAATGAGCAGTTCTTC. Its translation: CASSALTWNEQFF.

The chain couples TRBV10-2 to TRBJ1-3; TRBD1 might be the D (6 bases). The CDR3 extends over 17 amino acids. Germline CDR1 is WSHSY and CDR2 is SAAADI. V dropped 0 bases and J dropped 7 bases, with 19 bases sitting between them. CDR3 DNA: TGCGCCAGCAGTGAGTCGACAGGCTCCAGCGGGGGGAACACCATATATTTT. It translates to CASSESTGSSGGNTIYF.

The rearrangement uses TRBV6-6 and TRBJ1-3; a weak D match, TRBD1 (6 bases). Trimming shortened V by 4 bases and J by 4 bases, and 14 bases separated the two germline ends. CDR3 length: 15 amino acids. The germline V gene encodes CDR1 MNHNY and CDR2 SVGAGI (reference sequence). The CDR3 loop reads CASSSTTGLGNTIYF. CDR3 bases: TGTGCCAGCAGTTCTACGACAGGATTGGGAAACACCATATATTTT.

This sequence joins TRBV6-1 and TRBJ1-4; TRBD1 is a possible D gene (5 bases). V shed 6 bases and J shed 5 bases, with 13 bases lying between them. Germline V gene lookup returns CDR1 MNHNS and CDR2 SASEGT. The CDR3 consists of 14 residues. CDR3 region: CASRWGRGNEKLFF. The CDR3 region has the DNA TGTGCCAGCAGATGGGGACGGGGGAATGAAAAACTGTTTTTT.

The chain is built from TRBV9 and TRBJ2-7, with a possible D match to TRBD2 (6 bases). Germline V lookup: CDR1 SGDLS, CDR2 YYNGEE. The CDR3 length is 13 residues. V lost 3 bases, J lost 4 bases, and 11 bases lay in between. The CDR3 DNA sequence: TGTGCCAGCAGCGGGGGGACTGGGTACGAGCAGTACTTC. Residues: CASSGGTGYEQYF.

Worth noting for this clone: Different DNA sequences within this sample yield the same CDR3. The genes are TRBV9 and TRBJ2-1, with a tentative D call TRBD1 (6 bases). CDR1 and CDR2 (germline): SGDLS, YYNGEE. This CDR3 is built from 15 residues. V lost 4 bases, J lost 1 base, and 12 bases lay in between. The CDR3 region is CASSPGQSSYNEQFF. CDR3 nucleotide sequence: TGTGCCAGCAGCCCTGGACAGAGTTCCTACAATGAGCAGTTCTTC.

The rearrangement joins TRBV29-1 to TRBJ2-5; TRBD1 matches 8 bases. Germline assignment: CDR1 SQVTM and CDR2 ANQGSEA. V lost 4 bases, J lost 4 bases, and 8 bases stayed unmatched. This CDR3 contains 14 residues. In DNA form, the CDR3 reads TGCAGCGTTGTGGGGCAGGGGGCGGGAGAGACCCAGTACTTC. Amino acid sequence: CSVVGQGAGETQYF.

Note on this clone: At one end, the junction sequence differs from germline, possibly due to a read error. This sequence joins TRBV28 and TRBJ2-6; TRBD1 is a possible D gene (5 bases). In germline, CDR1 is MDHEN, CDR2 SYDVKM. The CDR3 spans 13 residues. The CDR3 DNA sequence: TGTGCCAGCAGTTTCCCTGGGGCCAACGGCCTGACTTTC. Translation gives CASSFPGANGLTF.